Listed here is a single TCR beta chain. Trimming left V 5 bases short and J 6 bases short, with 13 bases between. Germline CDR1 reads SGHTA; CDR2 reads FQGNSA. The CDR3 covers 13 residues. This specimen comes from a study of T cell responses to AZD1222 COVID-19 vaccine. Measured with immunoSEQ multiplex PCR; TCRdb has only the in-frame clones, and not every one. This sample yields approximately 68,000 clones, of which over 75% are seen a single time; around 24% belongs to the top ten. The chain joins TRBV7-2 to TRBJ1-1; D not certain. The sequence came from an adult in good health. Here the sequenced sample was peripheral blood, taken on day 0 of AZD1222 vaccination. The CDR3 nucleotides are TGTGCCAGCAGCCGCTTCCATGGCGCTGAAGCTTTCTTT. Its translation: CASSRFHGAEAFF.